Given below is one T cell receptor (beta chain) in context. This clone's antigen is unknown. No base qualities exist here, and no much larger clone lies one base off it. Counted from cysteine to phenylalanine, this CDR3 has 15 amino acids. Solely the CDR3 DNA is kept, with 45 bases framed from the first base. CDR1 SGHRS and CDR2 YFSETQ were looked up in the germline V gene. The junction carries 11 bases between V and J, which are trimmed by 1 base and 1 base respectively. CND-RA patients tested negative on the clinical CCP2 antibody test, and even with active therapy their joint destruction kept progressing. Every CND-RA patient showed typical joint destruction in the wrists and ankles and had failed conventional anti-rheumatic therapy. CND-RA patients were sampled not at diagnosis but after long disease histories, which in several cases spanned decades. Roughly 46 millilitres of EDTA-anticoagulated peripheral blood were collected from each patient. Peripheral blood mononuclear cells were isolated by Ficoll-Paque PLUS density gradient separation. Using AutoMACS magnetic bead positive selection, CD8+ cells were isolated from either fresh or cryopreserved PBMCs, and flow cytometry was used to check purity. Nucleospin Tissue or Tissue XS kits were used to extract genomic DNA, which was then quantified on a Qubit 2.0 fluorometer.

The sample comes from a study of CD8 T cells in seronegative destructive rheumatoid arthritis (dated by TCRdb to about 2020). The study in broad terms: At the time of sampling, biological drugs were being given to most of the eight CND-RA patients. Rather than undergoing new sequencing, the seropositive RA, seronegative RA and healthy control comparison cohorts were drawn from an earlier published TCRbeta dataset. Researchers compared peripheral CD8+ TCRbeta repertoires from patients with CCP-negative destructive rheumatoid arthritis (CND-RA) against repertoires from newly diagnosed seropositive RA, seronegative RA and healthy controls. Broader findings and caveats from the paper: The small size of the CND-RA cohort was noted as a limitation of the study. Because diagnostic samples were lacking, the TCR repertoire differences may partly reflect years of poor disease control rather than having been present at onset. After adjustment for age, less diverse and more clonal CD8+ TCRbeta repertoires appeared to be present in CND-RA patients than in other RA subtypes. No public clonotype enrichment survived Benjamini-Hochberg correction across the approximately 120,000 clonotypes tested. More CMV-reactive and fewer influenza A-reactive CD8+ TCRbeta sequences were observed in CND-RA repertoires than in controls and other RA subtypes. CND-RA patients appeared to carry a distinct set of enriched public clonotypes, which the authors read as support for a separate disease subset.

Following the manufacturer's instructions, genomic DNA from CD8+ cells served as the input for TCRbeta sequencing. A genomics technology centre in Finland ran the TCRbeta sequencing, which was done with the immunoSEQ assay. Per the authors' processing: Clonotype tables from the immunoSEQ preprocessing pipeline were converted to VDJtools format, and non-productive clonotypes were removed. Samples with fewer than 10,000 reads were excluded, the remaining samples were subsampled to 10,000 reads, and six of eight CND-RA samples were retained. Using the VDJtools CalcDiversityStats function on data subsampled to 10,000 reads, the Shannon-Wiener, Simpson and clonality indices were calculated. To infer antigen specificity, non-singleton TCRbeta clonotypes were hard-matched against VDJdb, meaning no mismatches were allowed. CDR3 sequences differing by one amino acid (Hamming distance 1) were grouped into clusters with potentially shared antigen targets. Group enrichment of public clonotypes was tested with one-sided Fisher's exact tests after groups were resampled to six samples, with the procedure repeated ten times. Drawn from immuneACCESS, this table holds only the in-frame rearrangements with V and J called that TCRdb kept. Clones are partly lost; checked studies trace under half to an unresolved V gene and leave the rest unexplained. V, J and clone size were drawn from that table, and D and trimming were deduced from the DNA. The sample table lists approximately 780 clones, about nine tenths of them with a count of one. The ten largest clones capture about a tenth of the sample.

The sequenced material came from CD8+ T cells from blood. This sequence uses TRBV5-1 and TRBJ1-1; the D gene is perhaps TRBD1, on 5 matching bases. The source is a woman aged 50-75 years with seronegative destructive rheumatoid arthritis. The CDR3 here reads CASSLIQGPNTEAFF. The base sequence is TGCGCCAGCAGCTTGATTCAGGGCCCGAACACTGAAGCTTTCTTT.